This entry lists 23 T cell receptor beta chains sequenced from one sample in a study of blood T cell repertoires in COVID-19. Repertoires were generated with immunoSEQ multiplex PCR, while TCRdb's copy carries only in-frame clones and drops some. The table records approximately 130,000 clones, about 90% of them present only once. The specimen sequenced was peripheral blood. The receptors were gathered from a woman aged 45-65 years who had recovered from COVID-19.

The chain combines TRBV28 with TRBJ1-1, with a possible D match to TRBD1 (6 bases). The germline gives CDR1 MDHEN, CDR2 SYDVKM. V lost 3 bases and J 7 bases, leaving 9 bases between the germline ends. This CDR3 has 12 amino acids. CDR3 coding DNA: TGTGCCAGCAGTTTGAGAGGGGGTGAAGCTTTCTTT. This codes for CASSLRGGEAFF.

The chain is built from TRBV15 and TRBJ1-4, with 10 bases lining up with TRBD1. This CDR3 contains 17 residues. Trimming removed 0 bases from V and 7 bases from J; junction bases left unmatched: 8. Germline CDR1 LNHNV, CDR2 YYDKDF (reference sequence). CDR3 coding DNA: TGTGCCACCAGCAGAGAATTGACTGGGACAGGGGTTGAAAAACTGTTTTTT. It encodes CATSRELTGTGVEKLFF.

The chain is built from TRBV11-3 and TRBJ2-7; 7 bases match TRBD1. The CDR3 has 14 amino acids. Germline lookup yields CDR1 SGHNT and CDR2 YENEEA. With V trimmed by 5 bases and J by 3 bases, 7 bases remained unmatched. CDR3 DNA sequence: TGTGCCAGCAGCCCAAGACAGGGCCGCTACGAGCAGTACTTC. Its translation is CASSPRQGRYEQYF.

This clone was seen just once. The gene calls are TRBV19 and TRBJ1-5; D remains ambiguous. The CDR3 length is 13 residues. CDR1 LNHDA and CDR2 SQIVND come from the germline V gene (reference sequence). Trimming cost V 0 bases and J 6 bases, with 6 bases left between them. In DNA, the CDR3 is TGTGCCAGTAGTATAGACCGGGTTCAGCCCCAGCATTTT. Amino acids: CASSIDRVQPQHF. Supplemented by reference TRBV19 and TRBJ1-5, the full variable domain reads DGGITQSPKYLFRKEGQNVTLSCEQNLNHDAMYWYRQDPGQGLRLIYYSQIVNDFQKGDIAEGYSVSREKKESFPLTVTSAQKNPTAFYLCASSIDRVQPQHFGDGTRLSIL.

V is TRBV15 and J is TRBJ1-5, with unresolved D. Trimming cost V 0 bases and J 6 bases, with 6 bases left between them. The CDR3 runs 13 residues. Germline CDR1 LNHNV, CDR2 YYDKDF (reference sequence). CDR3 coding DNA: TGTGCCACCAGCAGAGATCTCAGTCAGCCCCAGCATTTT. Translated, it gives CATSRDLSQPQHF.

This sequence joins TRBV19 and TRBJ1-1, with D hard to call. This CDR3 is built from 15 residues. CDR1 and CDR2 (germline): LNHDA, SQIVND (reference sequence). The V and J ends lost 0 bases and 4 bases respectively, with 12 bases between them. The CDR3 sequence is CASSIDSLTSTEAFF. CDR3 DNA sequence: TGTGCCAGTAGTATAGATTCTTTGACAAGCACTGAAGCTTTCTTT. The full variable domain, its missing parts supplied by reference TRBV19 and TRBJ1-1, is DGGITQSPKYLFRKEGQNVTLSCEQNLNHDAMYWYRQDPGQGLRLIYYSQIVNDFQKGDIAEGYSVSREKKESFPLTVTSAQKNPTAFYLCASSIDSLTSTEAFFGQGTRLTVV.

CDR3 sequence: CASSPRGGSYEQYF. CDR3 coding DNA: TGTGCCAGCAGCCCTCGTGGGGGGTCCTACGAGCAGTACTTC. The genes are TRBV7-8 and TRBJ2-7; perhaps TRBD2 as D (6 bases). The germline gives CDR1 SGHVS, CDR2 FQNEAQ. Trimming took off 5 bases at V and 1 base at J, with 12 bases between the two ends. This CDR3 contains 14 residues.

This clone appeared a single time. The chain employs TRBV19 and TRBJ2-1; TRBD2 agrees at 12 bases. The germline gives CDR1 LNHDA, CDR2 SQIVND (reference sequence). The CDR3 extends over 20 amino acids. Germline trimming cut 5 bases from V and 0 bases from J; bases unmatched to any gene: 14. The CDR3 protein is CASSPRLAGVPSSSYNEQFF. Here the CDR3 DNA reads TGTGCCAGTAGTCCACGACTAGCGGGAGTCCCCTCCAGCTCCTACAATGAGCAGTTCTTC.

The chain links TRBV5-1 to TRBJ1-3; TRBD1 agrees at 11 bases. The CDR3 totals 16 residues. J was trimmed by 0 bases and V by 4 bases; bases with no gene match: 3. The V gene's germline CDR1 is SGHRS and CDR2 YFSETQ. The CDR3 DNA reads TGCGCCAGCAGCCCGGGACAGGGGGGCTCTGGAAACACCATATATTTT. This translates into CASSPGQGGSGNTIYF.

The chain employs TRBV27 and TRBJ1-6, with D perhaps matching TRBD1 (5 bases). Trimming shortened V by 3 bases and J by 6 bases, and 6 bases separated the two germline ends. There are 13 residues in the CDR3. Germline values: CDR1 MNHEY, CDR2 SMNVEV (reference sequence). CDR3 sequence reads: CASSLGGNSPLHF. CDR3 nucleotide sequence: TGTGCCAGCAGTTTGGGGGGTAATTCACCCCTCCACTTT.

The V call is TRBV9, the J call TRBJ1-1; no firm D call. V lost 0 bases and J 1 base, leaving 10 bases between the germline ends. Germline values: CDR1 SGDLS, CDR2 YYNGEE. The CDR3 has 15 amino acids. Here the CDR3 DNA reads TGTGCCAGCAGCGTAGAAACCCGAGGGAACACTGAAGCTTTCTTT. This sequence encodes CASSVETRGNTEAFF.

The V and J genes are TRBV4-1 and TRBJ2-6; no reliable D call. This CDR3 is 17 amino acids long. Trimming removed 1 base from V and 3 bases from J, with 13 bases in between. Germline CDR1 is MGHRA and CDR2 is YSYEKL. The CDR3 DNA reads as TGCGCCAGCAGCCAAGTCACGGCAACGGGTGGGGCCAACGTCCTGACTTTC. It is translated as CASSQVTATGGANVLTF.

CDR3 sequence (DNA): TGTGCCAGCAGTCGTGGACAGGGGGCATATCAGCCCCAGCATTTT. Translation: CASSRGQGAYQPQHF. The gene calls are TRBV3-1 (or the pseudogene TRBV3-2) and TRBJ1-5, with 11 bases identical to TRBD1. V trimming: 6 bases; J trimming: 5 bases; junction bases outside the gene matches: 6. The CDR3 sequence is 15 residues long. Germline V gene data show CDR1 as LGHDT and CDR2 as YNNKEL (reference sequence).

The rearrangement joins TRBV11-3 to TRBJ2-1; 10 nucleotides match TRBD1. The CDR3 extends over 15 amino acids. Germline assignment: CDR1 SGHNT and CDR2 YENEEA. Germline trimming cut 5 bases from V and 11 bases from J; bases unmatched to any gene: 12. In nucleotides, the CDR3 is TGTGCCAGCAGCCCTGACAGGGGGCGATCGACGCAGCAGTTCTTC. Translated: CASSPDRGRSTQQFF.

The chain employs TRBV5-8 and TRBJ2-3; TRBD1 might be the D (6 bases). The CDR3 sequence is 17 residues long. Germline V gives CDR1 SGHTS, CDR2 YDEGEE. V was shortened by 5 bases and J by 4 bases, with 23 bases between the two germline ends. CDR3 nucleotides: TGTGCCAGCAGTCAACCCCCCGGGACAAGTTTCGCAGATACGCAGTATTTT. Its protein product is CASSQPPGTSFADTQYF.

J is TRBJ1-6 and V is TRBV7-2; 9 bases are shared with TRBD1. Germline trimming cut 5 bases from V and 9 bases from J; bases unmatched to any gene: 17. The germline CDR1 and CDR2 sequences are SGHTA and FQGNSA. This CDR3 contains 18 residues. The CDR3 DNA reads TGTGCCAGCAGCCCTGAGGTATCCGGGACAGGGCGTCGTTCACCCCTCCACTTT. Translation gives CASSPEVSGTGRRSPLHF.

This clone was recorded a few times. V is TRBV7-2 and J is TRBJ2-2; D possibly corresponds to TRBD1 (7 bases). The CDR3 has 15 residues. The V gene's germline CDR1 is SGHTA and CDR2 FQGNSA. Trimming cost V 8 bases and J 5 bases, with 18 bases left between them. The chain's CDR3 is CASAPGGQTTGELFF. The DNA of the CDR3 is TGTGCCAGCGCCCCCGGGGGACAGACGACCGGGGAGCTGTTTTTT.

This clone was seen a few times. The J gene is TRBJ1-1, the V gene TRBV19, with D unclear. In germline, CDR1 is LNHDA, CDR2 SQIVND (reference sequence). Between the trimmed V and J ends, which lost 5 bases and 4 bases, there was a span of 11 bases. The CDR3 consists of 13 residues. The CDR3 DNA is TGTGCCAGTAGTCGGAGGCATTTCACTGAAGCTTTCTTT. It codes for CASSRRHFTEAFF.

The chain couples TRBV9 to TRBJ2-3, with D maybe TRBD1 (5 bases). The CDR3 consists of 14 residues. Germline CDR1 reads SGDLS; CDR2 reads YYNGEE. V lost 0 bases to trimming and J lost 0 bases, with 5 bases between them. CDR3 sequence (DNA): TGTGCCAGCAGCGTAGAGGGGAGCACAGATACGCAGTATTTT. This encodes CASSVEGSTDTQYF.

This clone has only one observation. This chain links TRBV2 with TRBJ1-5; TRBD1 matches 9 bases. V shed 6 bases and J 5 bases; nucleotides not matched to a gene: 5. The CDR3 totals 14 residues. Germline V gene lookup returns CDR1 SNHLY and CDR2 FYNNEI. The CDR3 nucleotides read TGTGCCAGCAGCCGGGACAGGGACTATCAGCCCCAGCATTTT. It encodes CASSRDRDYQPQHF.

The chain carries TRBV19 and TRBJ2-3, with a possible D match to TRBD2 (7 bases). Trimming cost V 9 bases and J 4 bases, with 23 bases left between them. Germline loops: CDR1 LNHDA, CDR2 SQIVND (reference sequence). The CDR3 spans 16 residues. The CDR3 nucleotides read TGTGCCAGCAAAGGAAGAGGGGGGGCCAACCCAGATACGCAGTATTTT. Protein sequence: CASKGRGGANPDTQYF.

The chain recombines TRBV7-9 with TRBJ2-1, with TRBD1 matching over 7 bases. The trim removed 5 bases at V and 8 bases at J, leaving 9 bases unmatched. CDR1 SEHNR and CDR2 FQNEAQ come from the germline V gene (reference sequence). The length of the CDR3 is 14 residues. CDR3 protein: CASSQGTVRDEQFF. The CDR3 DNA reads as TGTGCCAGCAGCCAGGGGACAGTTAGGGATGAGCAGTTCTTC. The full variable domain, with the rest looked up from reference TRBV7-9 and TRBJ2-1, is DTGVSQNPRHKITKRGQNVTFRCDPISEHNRLYWYRQTLGQGPEFLTYFQNEAQLEKSRLLSDRFSAERPKGSFSTLEIQRTEQGDSAMYLCASSQGTVRDEQFFGPGTRLTVL.

This clone appeared a few times. The chain has TRBV2 and TRBJ2-7, with TRBD1 identical over 7 bases. This CDR3 spans 14 amino acids. J was trimmed by 2 bases and V by 2 bases; bases with no gene match: 3. Looked up from germline, CDR1 is SNHLY and CDR2 is FYNNEI. CDR3: CASSEQGQTYEQYF. CDR3 coding DNA: TGTGCCAGCAGTGAACAGGGACAGACCTACGAGCAGTACTTC.